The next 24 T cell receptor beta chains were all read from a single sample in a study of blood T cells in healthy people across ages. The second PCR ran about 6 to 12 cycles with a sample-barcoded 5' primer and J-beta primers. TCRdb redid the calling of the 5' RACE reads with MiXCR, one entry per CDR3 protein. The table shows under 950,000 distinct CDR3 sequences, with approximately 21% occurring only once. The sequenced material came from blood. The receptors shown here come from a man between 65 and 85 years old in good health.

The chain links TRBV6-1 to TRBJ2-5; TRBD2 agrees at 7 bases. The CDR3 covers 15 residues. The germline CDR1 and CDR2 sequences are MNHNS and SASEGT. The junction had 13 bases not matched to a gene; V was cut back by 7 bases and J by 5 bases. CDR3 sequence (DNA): TGTGCCAGCACCAGGAATCTGGGAGGGTTTGAGACCCAGTACTTC. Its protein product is CASTRNLGGFETQYF.

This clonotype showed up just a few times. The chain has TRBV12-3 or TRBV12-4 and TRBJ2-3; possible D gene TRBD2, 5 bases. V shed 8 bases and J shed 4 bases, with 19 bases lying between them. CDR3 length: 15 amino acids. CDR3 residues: CASRKNPSNADTQYF. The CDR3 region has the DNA TGTGCCAGCCGAAAAAATCCTAGCAACGCAGATACGCAGTATTTT.

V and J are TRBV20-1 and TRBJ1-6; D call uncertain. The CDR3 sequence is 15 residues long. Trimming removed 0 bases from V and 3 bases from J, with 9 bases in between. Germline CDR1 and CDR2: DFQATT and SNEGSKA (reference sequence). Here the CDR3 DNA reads TGCAGTGCTAGAGATCCACTCAACTATAATTCACCCCTCCACTTT. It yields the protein CSARDPLNYNSPLHF.

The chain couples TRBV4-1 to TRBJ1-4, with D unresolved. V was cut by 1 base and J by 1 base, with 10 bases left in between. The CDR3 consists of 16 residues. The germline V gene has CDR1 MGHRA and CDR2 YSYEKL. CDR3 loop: CASSQGLQQTNEKLFF. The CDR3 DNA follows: TGCGCCAGCAGCCAAGGCTTACAGCAAACTAATGAAAAACTGTTTTTT.

The CDR3 region is CASGLRLAEQETQYF. The CDR3 DNA is TGTGCTAGTGGTCTGAGGCTAGCGGAACAAGAGACCCAGTACTTC. The rearrangement uses TRBV12-5 and TRBJ2-5; TRBD2 matches 7 bases. Germline V CDR1 and CDR2: LGHNT, FRNRAP. The CDR3 covers 15 residues. V trimming: 5 bases; J trimming: 2 bases; junction bases outside the gene matches: 8. The full variable domain, rest sourced from reference TRBV12-5 and TRBJ2-5, is DARVTQTPRHKVTEMGQEVTMRCQPILGHNTVFWYRQTMMQGLELLAYFRNRAPLDDSGMPKDRFSAEMPDATLATLKIQPSEPRDSAVYFCASGLRLAEQETQYFGPGTRLLVL.

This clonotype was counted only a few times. CDR3 amino acids: CASSFPGQGGKTEAFF. CDR3 sequence (DNA): TGCGCCAGCAGCTTCCCGGGACAGGGGGGTAAAACTGAAGCTTTCTTT. This chain joins TRBV5-1 and TRBJ1-1; 11 bases align to TRBD1. The germline V gene has CDR1 SGHRS and CDR2 YFSETQ. The CDR3 is 16 amino acids. V was clipped by 2 bases and J by 5 bases; unmatched bases: 8. Using reference TRBV5-1 and TRBJ1-1 for the parts outside the CDR3, the full variable domain is KAGVTQTPRYLIKTRGQQVTLSCSPISGHRSVSWYQQTPGQGLQFLFEYFSETQRNKGNFPGRFSGRQFSNSRSEMNVSTLELGDSALYLCASSFPGQGGKTEAFFGQGTRLTVV.

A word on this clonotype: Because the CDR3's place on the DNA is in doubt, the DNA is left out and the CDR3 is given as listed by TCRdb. The CDR3 sequence is CASSPAWGTGIILNF. The chain combines TRBV12-3 or TRBV12-4 with TRBJ2-7; the DNA was not used to check the table's D call, TRBD1. The CDR3 adds up to 15 amino acids, both ends counted.

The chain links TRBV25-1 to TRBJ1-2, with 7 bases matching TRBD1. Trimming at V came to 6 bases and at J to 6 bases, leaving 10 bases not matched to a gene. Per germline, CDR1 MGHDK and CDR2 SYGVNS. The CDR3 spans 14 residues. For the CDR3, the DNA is TGTGCCAGCAGGGCGACAGGGAGGGCTGATGGCTACACCTTC. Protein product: CASRATGRADGYTF.

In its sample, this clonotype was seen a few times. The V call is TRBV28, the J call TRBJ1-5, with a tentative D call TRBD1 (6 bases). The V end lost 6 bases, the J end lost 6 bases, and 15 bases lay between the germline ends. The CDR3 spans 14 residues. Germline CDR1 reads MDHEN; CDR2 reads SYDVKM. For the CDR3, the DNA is TGTGCCAGCAGACTACAGGGATCTGGTCAGCCCCAGCATTTT. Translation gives CASRLQGSGQPQHF.

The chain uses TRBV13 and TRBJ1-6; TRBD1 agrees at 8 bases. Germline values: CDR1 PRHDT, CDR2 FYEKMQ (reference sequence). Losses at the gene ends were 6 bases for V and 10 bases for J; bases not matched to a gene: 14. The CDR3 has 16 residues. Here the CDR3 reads CASRPFITGGGSPLHF. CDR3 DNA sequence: TGTGCCAGCAGACCGTTCATCACAGGGGGTGGATCACCCCTCCACTTT.

Here the CDR3 reads CASSQDKTSGNTGELFF. CDR3 bases: TGCGCCAGCAGCCAAGATAAGACTAGCGGAAACACCGGGGAGCTGTTTTTT. The chain has TRBV4-3 and TRBJ2-2, with 9 bases aligning to TRBD2. V trimming: 0 bases; J trimming: 2 bases; junction bases outside the gene matches: 4. Germline V gene lookup returns CDR1 LGHNA and CDR2 YSLEER. The CDR3 consists of 17 residues.

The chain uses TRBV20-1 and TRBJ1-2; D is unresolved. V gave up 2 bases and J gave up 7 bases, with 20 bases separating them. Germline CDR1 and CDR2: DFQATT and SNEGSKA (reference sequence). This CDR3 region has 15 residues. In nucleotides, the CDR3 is TGCAGTGCTAGAAGTGGGGAGGGCCGGCGGGGTGGCTACACCTTC. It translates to CSARSGEGRRGGYTF.

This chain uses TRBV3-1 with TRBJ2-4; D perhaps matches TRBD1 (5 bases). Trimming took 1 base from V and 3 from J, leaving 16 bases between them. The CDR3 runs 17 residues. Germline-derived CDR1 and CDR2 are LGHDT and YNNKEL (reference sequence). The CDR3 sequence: CASSQVNGASVKNIQYF. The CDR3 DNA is TGTGCCAGCAGCCAAGTAAATGGGGCGAGTGTCAAAAACATTCAGTACTTC.

The CDR3 reads CASSQLDSYEQYF. CDR3 in DNA: TGTGCCAGCAGCCAATTGGACAGCTACGAGCAGTACTTC. J is TRBJ2-7 and V is TRBV3-1; TRBD1 might be the D (6 bases). V lost 2 bases, J lost 3 bases, and 8 bases lay in between. The CDR3 has 13 residues. Per germline, CDR1 LGHDT and CDR2 YNNKEL (reference sequence).

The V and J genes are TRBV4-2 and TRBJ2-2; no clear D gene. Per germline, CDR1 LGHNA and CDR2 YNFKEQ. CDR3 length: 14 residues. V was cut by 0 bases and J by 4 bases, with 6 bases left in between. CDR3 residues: CASSQDRRTGELFF. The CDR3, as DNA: TGTGCCAGCAGCCAAGATCGACGCACCGGGGAGCTGTTTTTT.

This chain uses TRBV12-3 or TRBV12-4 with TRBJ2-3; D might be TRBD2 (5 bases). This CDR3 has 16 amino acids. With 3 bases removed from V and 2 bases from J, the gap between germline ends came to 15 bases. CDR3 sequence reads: CASSFWITGDTDTQYF. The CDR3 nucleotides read TGTGCCAGCAGTTTTTGGATCACCGGGGACACAGATACGCAGTATTTT.

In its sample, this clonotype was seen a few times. The CDR3 is CASSSSPGVTEAFF. The CDR3 DNA sequence: TGTGCCAGCAGCTCCTCCCCGGGAGTCACTGAAGCTTTCTTT. V usage is TRBV7-3 and J usage is TRBJ1-1, with D uncertain. V dropped 4 bases and J dropped 4 bases, with 13 bases sitting between them. This CDR3 contains 14 residues. The germline V gene encodes CDR1 SGHTA and CDR2 FQGTGA.

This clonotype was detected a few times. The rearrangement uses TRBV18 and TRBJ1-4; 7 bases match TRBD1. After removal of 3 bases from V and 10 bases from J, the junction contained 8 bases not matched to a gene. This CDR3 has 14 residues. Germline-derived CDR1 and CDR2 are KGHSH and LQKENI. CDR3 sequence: CASSPGTDHGKLFF. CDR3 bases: TGTGCCAGCTCACCCGGGACAGATCACGGAAAACTGTTTTTT.

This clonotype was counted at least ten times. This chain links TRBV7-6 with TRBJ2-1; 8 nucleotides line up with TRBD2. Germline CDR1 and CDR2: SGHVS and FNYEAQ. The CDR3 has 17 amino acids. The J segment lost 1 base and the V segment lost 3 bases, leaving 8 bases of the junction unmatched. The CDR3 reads CASSFEGGGKSYNEQFF. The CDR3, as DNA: TGTGCCAGCAGCTTTGAAGGCGGGGGGAAATCCTACAATGAGCAGTTCTTC. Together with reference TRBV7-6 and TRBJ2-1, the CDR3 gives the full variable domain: GAGVSQSPRYKVTKRGQDVALRCDPISGHVSLYWYRQALGQGPEFLTYFNYEAQQDKSGLPNDRFSAERPEGSISTLTIQRTEQRDSAMYRCASSFEGGGKSYNEQFFGPGTRLTVL.

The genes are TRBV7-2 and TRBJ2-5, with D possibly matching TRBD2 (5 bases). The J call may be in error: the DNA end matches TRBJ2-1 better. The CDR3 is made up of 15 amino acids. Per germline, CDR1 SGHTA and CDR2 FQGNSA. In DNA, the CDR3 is TGTGCCAGCAGCTCTAAGGGAGTTGTCCATAATGAGCAGTTCTTC. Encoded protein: CASSSKGVVHNEQFF.

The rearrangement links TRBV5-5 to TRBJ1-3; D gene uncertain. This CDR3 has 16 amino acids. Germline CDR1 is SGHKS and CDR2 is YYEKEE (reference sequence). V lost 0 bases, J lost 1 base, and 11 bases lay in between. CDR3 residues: CASSLGSGSSGNTIYF. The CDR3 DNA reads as TGTGCCAGCAGCTTGGGTTCGGGTTCGTCTGGAAACACCATATATTTT.

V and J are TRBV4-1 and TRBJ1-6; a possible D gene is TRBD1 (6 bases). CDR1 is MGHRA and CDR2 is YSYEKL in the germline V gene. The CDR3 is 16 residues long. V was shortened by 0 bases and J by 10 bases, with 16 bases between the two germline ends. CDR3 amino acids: CASSQDRGIEASPLHF. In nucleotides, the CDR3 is TGCGCCAGCAGCCAAGATAGGGGGATAGAAGCCTCACCCCTCCACTTT.

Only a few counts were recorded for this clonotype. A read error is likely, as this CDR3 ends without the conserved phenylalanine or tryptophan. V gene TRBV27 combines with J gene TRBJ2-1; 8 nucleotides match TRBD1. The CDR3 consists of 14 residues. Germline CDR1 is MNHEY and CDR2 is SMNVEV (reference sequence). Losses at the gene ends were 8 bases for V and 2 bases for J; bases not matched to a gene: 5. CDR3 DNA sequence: TGTGCCAGCGGACAGGGCGGGGCCTACAATGAGCAGTTCCTC. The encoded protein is CASGQGGAYNEQFL.

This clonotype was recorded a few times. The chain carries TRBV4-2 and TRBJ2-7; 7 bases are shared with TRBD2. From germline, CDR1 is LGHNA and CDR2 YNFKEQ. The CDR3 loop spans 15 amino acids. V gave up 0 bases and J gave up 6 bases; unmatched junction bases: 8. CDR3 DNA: TGTGCCAGCAGCCAAGAGCCCTCTCTAGCGGTCGAGCAGTACTTC. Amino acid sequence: CASSQEPSLAVEQYF.